This TCR beta chain was sequenced for a study of spatial heterogeneity in lung cancer. Notes on the study in general: The number of expanded tumor alpha and beta chains correlated with mutation number.

Many counts were recorded for this clonotype. Its matching antigen is unknown. As to time point: sample taken at primary tumor resection. One entry per CDR3 protein results from TCRdb running MiXCR on the 5' RACE reads. Of around 100,000 distinct CDR3 sequences in the sample, 3.5% to 5% were seen once. Trimming cost V 6 bases and J 2 bases; bases outside gene matches: 4. CDR1 is DFQATT, CDR2 SNEGSKA, per germline (reference sequence). The CDR3 is made up of 12 amino acids. This TCR came from a male donor with early-stage non-small cell lung cancer. The sequencing used lung tumor tissue, collected at surgery. This chain uses TRBV20-1 with TRBJ2-7, with TRBD2 identical over 7 bases. The CDR3 DNA sequence: TGCAGTGCCAGGACTAGAACCTACGAGCAGTACTTC. Translating gives CSARTRTYEQYF.